The rows below give T cell receptor beta chains drawn from one sample of a study of CD8+ T cells in alopecia areata. Measured with immunoSEQ multiplex PCR; TCRdb has only the in-frame clones, and not every one. This repertoire shows under 250,000 clones, 57% found once; its top ten account for more than 0.4%. Sequenced material: CD4+ T cells sorted from blood, taken at week 0. These receptors originate from a human donor with alopecia areata. Each CDR3 is given with its conserved first and last residue. The order of the fields is V gene, D gene, J gene, clone size, CDR3 DNA, CDR3 protein. The D gene is left open where the match is weak. Not all rows give a size; the values are once, few, many and, for expanded clones, a class.

v_call: TRBV6-1
d_call: TRBD1
j_call: TRBJ2-7
clone_size: .
cdr3_nt: TGTGCCAGCACCAGGACAGGAGCCTACGAGCAGTACTTC
cdr3_aa: CASTRTGAYEQYF

v_call: TRBV14
d_call: .
j_call: TRBJ2-7
clone_size: .
cdr3_nt: TGTGCCAGCAGCCAAGGGATGGATGCAAGCTCCTACGAGCAGTACTTC
cdr3_aa: CASSQGMDASSYEQYF

v_call: TRBV2
d_call: .
j_call: TRBJ1-5
clone_size: few
cdr3_nt: TGTGCCAGCACAGCGGACAGCCCCAATCAGCCCCAGCATTTT
cdr3_aa: CASTADSPNQPQHF

v_call: TRBV19
d_call: .
j_call: TRBJ2-1
clone_size: few
cdr3_nt: TGTGCCAGTAGTATTTCAAGCGCAATCTACAATGAGCAGTTCTTC
cdr3_aa: CASSISSAIYNEQFF

v_call: TRBV30
d_call: TRBD1
j_call: TRBJ1-2
clone_size: .
cdr3_nt: TGTGCCTGCTGGGACAGGGGGCATTATGGCTACACCTTC
cdr3_aa: CACWDRGHYGYTF

v_call: TRBV7-9
d_call: .
j_call: TRBJ1-1
clone_size: few
cdr3_nt: TGTGCCAGCAGCTTAGCGGGACGGACGAGGACTGAAGCTTTCTTT
cdr3_aa: CASSLAGRTRTEAFF

v_call: TRBV7-8
d_call: .
j_call: TRBJ1-5
clone_size: .
cdr3_nt: TGTGCCAGCAGCCGGAGGGGGGGCAATCAGCCCCAGCATTTT
cdr3_aa: CASSRRGGNQPQHF

v_call: TRBV2
d_call: TRBD1
j_call: TRBJ1-3
clone_size: .
cdr3_nt: TGTGCCAGCAGCCGACAGGGAAGCTCTGGAAACACCATATATTTT
cdr3_aa: CASSRQGSSGNTIYF

v_call: TRBV29-1
d_call: .
j_call: TRBJ1-5
clone_size: few
cdr3_nt: TGCAGCGTTGGAGGCGGGGGGTATAGCAATCAGCCCCAGCATTTT
cdr3_aa: CSVGGGGYSNQPQHF

v_call: TRBV30
d_call: .
j_call: TRBJ2-2
clone_size: few
cdr3_nt: TGTGCCTGGAATCGAATGAACACCGGGGAGCTGTTTTTT
cdr3_aa: CAWNRMNTGELFF

v_call: TRBV9
d_call: .
j_call: TRBJ2-7
clone_size: .
cdr3_nt: TGTGCCAGCAGCGCCTCTCGGACGGGCTCCTACGAGCAGTACTTC
cdr3_aa: CASSASRTGSYEQYF

v_call: TRBV2
d_call: TRBD2
j_call: TRBJ2-2
clone_size: .
cdr3_nt: TGTGCCAGCAGAGCGACTAGCTCCGGGGAGCTGTTTTTT
cdr3_aa: CASRATSSGELFF